This T cell receptor beta chain was sequenced in a study of CD8 T cells in ankylosing spondylitis (dated by TCRdb to about 2017). Looking at the study overall: T cell receptor beta repertoires were profiled in healthy donors and ankylosing spondylitis patients so that disease-linked TCR variants could be found. The full study cohort comprised 25 or so ankylosing spondylitis patients and roughly 100 healthy donors. Samples of peripheral blood were taken, and for ankylosing spondylitis patients, synovial fluid was collected as well.

This clonotype appeared a single time. What antigen it recognizes has not been identified. Base qualities are missing; no much larger clone stands one base away. Single-read evidence is weak. The reads were generated on an Illumina HiSeq 2500. Quantitative 5'-RACE with molecular barcodes was the method used to prepare the TCR beta libraries. The authors processed their data as follows. A new computational method based on a probabilistic model of VDJ rearrangement was used to identify disease-linked TCR variants. Starting from the raw public reads, TCRdb applied fastp trimming at Q25, assembled clones with MiXCR and retained in-frame beta chains. Every entry covers one CDR3 protein and lists the most common genes and DNA from its rows. TCRdb's processing, not the authors', yielded these V and J calls. This sample has about 540,000 distinct CDR3 sequences in its table, and roughly 13% of those were observed once. The top ten constitute approximately 6.3% of the sample.

Inclusive of the bounding cysteine and phenylalanine, the CDR3 is 14 residues long. Only the CDR3 portion is preserved as DNA: 42 bases, with reading frame beginning at the first base. The germline V gene supplies CDR1 SGHAT and CDR2 FQNNGV. The germline ends are 12 bases apart after V is trimmed by 8 bases and J by 4 bases. Broader findings and caveats from the paper: In peripheral blood, the disease-linked clones were found at relatively low frequencies and had a CD8+ phenotype. Some TCR beta motif variants had previously been reported in synovial fluid and blood of reactive arthritis patients, which suggested common disease-initiation mechanisms. The disease-linked clones were reported as significantly enriched in matched synovial fluid samples from ankylosing spondylitis patients. Blood from ankylosing spondylitis patients appeared to be characterized by a TCR beta motif made up of under ten highly homologous amino acid variants.

Rearrangement joined TRBV11-2 to TRBJ2-6, with the D assignment possibly TRBD1 or TRBD2, given 6 matching bases for each. This sequence was found in a male donor with ankylosing spondylitis. The material sequenced was blood, either unsorted or a sorted T cell fraction (not recorded which). CDR3 loop: CASGGRRGANVLTF. The DNA is TGTGCCAGCGGGGGGCGGCGAGGGGCCAACGTCCTGACTTTC.